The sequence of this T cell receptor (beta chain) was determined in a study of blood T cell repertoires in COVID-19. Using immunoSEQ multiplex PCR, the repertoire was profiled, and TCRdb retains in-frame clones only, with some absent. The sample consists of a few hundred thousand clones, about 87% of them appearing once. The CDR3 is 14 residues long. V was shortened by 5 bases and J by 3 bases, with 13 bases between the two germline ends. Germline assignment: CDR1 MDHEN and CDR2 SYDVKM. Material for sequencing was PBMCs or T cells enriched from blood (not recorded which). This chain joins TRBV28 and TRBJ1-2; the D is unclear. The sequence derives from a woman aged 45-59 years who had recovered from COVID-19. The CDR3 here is CASSVRRDYYGYTF. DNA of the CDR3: TGTGCCAGCAGTGTTCGTCGGGATTACTATGGCTACACCTTC.